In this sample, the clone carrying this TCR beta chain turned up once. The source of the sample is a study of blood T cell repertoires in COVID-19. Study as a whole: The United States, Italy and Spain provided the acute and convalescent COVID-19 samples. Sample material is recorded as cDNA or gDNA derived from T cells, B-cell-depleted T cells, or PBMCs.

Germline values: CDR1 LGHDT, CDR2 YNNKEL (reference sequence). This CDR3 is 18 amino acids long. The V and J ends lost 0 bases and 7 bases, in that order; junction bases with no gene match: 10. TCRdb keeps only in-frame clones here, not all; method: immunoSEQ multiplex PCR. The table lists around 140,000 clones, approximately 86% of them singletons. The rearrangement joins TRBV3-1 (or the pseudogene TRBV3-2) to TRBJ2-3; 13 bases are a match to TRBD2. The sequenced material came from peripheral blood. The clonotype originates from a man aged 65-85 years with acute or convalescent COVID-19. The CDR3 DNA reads TGTGCCAGCAGCCAAGATCAACTAGCGGGAGGGCCGTCACATACGCAGTATTTT. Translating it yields CASSQDQLAGGPSHTQYF.